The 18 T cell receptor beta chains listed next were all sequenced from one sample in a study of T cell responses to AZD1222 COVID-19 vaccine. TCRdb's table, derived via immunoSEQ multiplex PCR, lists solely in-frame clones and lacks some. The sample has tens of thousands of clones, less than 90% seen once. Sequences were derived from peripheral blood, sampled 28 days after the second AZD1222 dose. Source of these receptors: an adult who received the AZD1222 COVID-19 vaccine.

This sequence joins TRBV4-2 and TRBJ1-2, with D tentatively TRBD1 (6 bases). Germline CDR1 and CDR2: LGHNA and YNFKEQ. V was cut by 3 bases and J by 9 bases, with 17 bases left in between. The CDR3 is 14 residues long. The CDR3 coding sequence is TGTGCCAGCAGCCACATGACAGGATTTTACAGCTACACCTTC. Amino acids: CASSHMTGFYSYTF.

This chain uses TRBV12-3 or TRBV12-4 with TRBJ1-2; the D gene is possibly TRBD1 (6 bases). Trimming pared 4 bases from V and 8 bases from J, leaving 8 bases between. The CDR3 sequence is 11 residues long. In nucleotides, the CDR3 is TGTGCCAGCAGTTCAGGGGTGGGCTACACCTTC. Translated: CASSSGVGYTF.

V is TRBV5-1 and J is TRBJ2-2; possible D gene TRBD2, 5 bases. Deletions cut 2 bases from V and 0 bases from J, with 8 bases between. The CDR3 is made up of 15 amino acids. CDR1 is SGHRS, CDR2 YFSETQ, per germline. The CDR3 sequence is CASSFGDPNTGELFF. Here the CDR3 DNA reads TGCGCCAGCAGCTTCGGGGATCCGAACACCGGGGAGCTGTTTTTT.

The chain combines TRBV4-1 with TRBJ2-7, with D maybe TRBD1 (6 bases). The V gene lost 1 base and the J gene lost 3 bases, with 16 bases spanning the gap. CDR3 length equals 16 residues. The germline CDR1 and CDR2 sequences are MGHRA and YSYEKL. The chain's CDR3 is CASSQVTGTQFYEQYF. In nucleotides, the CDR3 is TGCGCCAGCAGCCAAGTCACAGGGACACAGTTCTACGAGCAGTACTTC.

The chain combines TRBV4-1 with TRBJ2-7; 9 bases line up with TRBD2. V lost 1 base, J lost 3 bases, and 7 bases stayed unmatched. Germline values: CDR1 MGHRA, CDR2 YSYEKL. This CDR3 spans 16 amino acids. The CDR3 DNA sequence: TGCGCCAGCAGCCAAGGGGCTAGCGGGGTTAACTACGAGCAGTACTTC. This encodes CASSQGASGVNYEQYF.

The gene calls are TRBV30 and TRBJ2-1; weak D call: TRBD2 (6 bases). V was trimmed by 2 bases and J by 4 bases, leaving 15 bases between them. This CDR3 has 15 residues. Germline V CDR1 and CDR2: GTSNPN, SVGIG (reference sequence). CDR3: CAWSRGSGLYNEQFF. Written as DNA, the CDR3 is TGTGCCTGGAGTCGGGGTAGCGGACTATACAATGAGCAGTTCTTC.

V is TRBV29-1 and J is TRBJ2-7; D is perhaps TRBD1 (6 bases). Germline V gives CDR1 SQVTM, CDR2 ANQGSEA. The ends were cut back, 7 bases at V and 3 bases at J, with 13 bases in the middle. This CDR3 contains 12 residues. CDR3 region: CSAVLQGYEQYF. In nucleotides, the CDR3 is TGCAGCGCCGTTTTACAGGGCTACGAGCAGTACTTC.

The CDR3 here is CASSYSARSDEQYF. The DNA for the CDR3 is TGTGCCAGCAGTTACTCTGCCAGGTCCGACGAGCAGTACTTC. The chain recombines TRBV6-5 with TRBJ2-7; D not resolved. The germline V and J ends were trimmed by 0 bases and 5 bases, with 11 bases remaining between them. CDR1 is MNHEY and CDR2 is SVGAGI in the germline V gene. There are 14 residues in the CDR3.

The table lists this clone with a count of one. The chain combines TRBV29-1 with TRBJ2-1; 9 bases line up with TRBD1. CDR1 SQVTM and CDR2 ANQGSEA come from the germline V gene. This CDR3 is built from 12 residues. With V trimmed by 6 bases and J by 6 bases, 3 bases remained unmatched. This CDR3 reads CSVGTGSNEQFF. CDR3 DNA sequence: TGCAGCGTCGGGACAGGGAGCAATGAGCAGTTCTTC.

CDR3 in DNA: TGTGCCAGCAGTTTATTACCGGAGAATTCACCCCTCCACTTT. This sequence encodes CASSLLPENSPLHF. V and J are TRBV27 and TRBJ1-6; D gene ambiguous. Per germline, CDR1 MNHEY and CDR2 SMNVEV (reference sequence). The CDR3 has 14 amino acids. Trimming cost V 1 base and J 7 bases, with 8 bases left between them.

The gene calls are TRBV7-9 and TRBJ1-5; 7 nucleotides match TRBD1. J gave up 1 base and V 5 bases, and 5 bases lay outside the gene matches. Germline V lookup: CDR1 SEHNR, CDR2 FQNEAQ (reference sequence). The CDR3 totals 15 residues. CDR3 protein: CASSPAGQSNQPQHF. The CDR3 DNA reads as TGTGCCAGCAGCCCGGCGGGACAGAGCAATCAGCCCCAGCATTTT.

The CDR3 loop is CASSQDGAHRYYEQYF. CDR3 bases: TGTGCCAGCAGCCAAGATGGGGCCCACAGATACTACGAGCAGTACTTC. This sequence joins TRBV3-1 (or the pseudogene TRBV3-2) and TRBJ2-7, with D possibly being TRBD1 (5 bases). Germline loops: CDR1 LGHDT, CDR2 YNNKEL (reference sequence). V lost 0 bases to trimming and J lost 3 bases, with 15 bases between them. This CDR3 has 16 residues.

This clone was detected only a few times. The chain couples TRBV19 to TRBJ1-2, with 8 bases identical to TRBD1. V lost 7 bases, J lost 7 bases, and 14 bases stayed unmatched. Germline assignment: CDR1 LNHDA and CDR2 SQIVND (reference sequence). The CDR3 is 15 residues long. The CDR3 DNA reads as TGTGCCAGTACCTCGGGACAGGCAGGCTATTTTGGCTACACCTTC. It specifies CASTSGQAGYFGYTF.

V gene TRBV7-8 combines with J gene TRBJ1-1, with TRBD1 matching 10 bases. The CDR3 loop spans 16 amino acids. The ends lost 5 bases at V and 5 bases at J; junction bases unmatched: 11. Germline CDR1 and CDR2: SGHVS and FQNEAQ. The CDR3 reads CASSAGTGVLGTEAFF. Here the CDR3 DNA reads TGTGCCAGCAGCGCAGGGACAGGGGTGCTAGGAACTGAAGCTTTCTTT. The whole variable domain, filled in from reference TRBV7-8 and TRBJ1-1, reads GAGVSQSPRYKVAKRGQDVALRCDPISGHVSLFWYQQALGQGPEFLTYFQNEAQLDKSGLPSDRFFAERPEGSVSTLKIQRTQQEDSAVYLCASSAGTGVLGTEAFFGQGTRLTVV.

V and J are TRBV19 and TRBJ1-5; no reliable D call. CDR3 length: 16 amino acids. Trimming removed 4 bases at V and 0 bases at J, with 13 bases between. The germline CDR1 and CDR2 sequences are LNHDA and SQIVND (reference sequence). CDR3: CASSTRRRYSNQPQHF. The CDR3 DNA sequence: TGTGCCAGTAGTACCCGGAGACGCTATAGCAATCAGCCCCAGCATTTT. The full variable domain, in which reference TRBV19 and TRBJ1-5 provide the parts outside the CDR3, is DGGITQSPKYLFRKEGQNVTLSCEQNLNHDAMYWYRQDPGQGLRLIYYSQIVNDFQKGDIAEGYSVSREKKESFPLTVTSAQKNPTAFYLCASSTRRRYSNQPQHFGDGTRLSIL.

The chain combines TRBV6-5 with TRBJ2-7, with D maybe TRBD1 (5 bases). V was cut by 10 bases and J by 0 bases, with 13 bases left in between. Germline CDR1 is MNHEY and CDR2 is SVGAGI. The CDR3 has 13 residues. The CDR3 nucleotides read TGTGCCACCAAGGGGTACAGCTCCTACGAGCAGTACTTC. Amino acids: CATKGYSSYEQYF.

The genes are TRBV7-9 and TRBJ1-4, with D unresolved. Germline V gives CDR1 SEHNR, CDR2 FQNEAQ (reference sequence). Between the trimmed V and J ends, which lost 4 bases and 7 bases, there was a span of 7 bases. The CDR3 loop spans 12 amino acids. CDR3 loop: CASSSKTEKLFF. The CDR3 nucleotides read TGTGCCAGCAGCTCCAAGACTGAAAAACTGTTTTTT.

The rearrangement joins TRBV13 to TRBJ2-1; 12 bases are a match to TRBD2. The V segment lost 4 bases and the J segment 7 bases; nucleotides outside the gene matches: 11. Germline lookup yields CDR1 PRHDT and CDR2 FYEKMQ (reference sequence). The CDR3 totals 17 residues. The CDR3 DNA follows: TGTGCCAGCAGCTGGGGGACTAGCGGGCGCCCATTGAATGAGCAGTTCTTC. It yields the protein CASSWGTSGRPLNEQFF.